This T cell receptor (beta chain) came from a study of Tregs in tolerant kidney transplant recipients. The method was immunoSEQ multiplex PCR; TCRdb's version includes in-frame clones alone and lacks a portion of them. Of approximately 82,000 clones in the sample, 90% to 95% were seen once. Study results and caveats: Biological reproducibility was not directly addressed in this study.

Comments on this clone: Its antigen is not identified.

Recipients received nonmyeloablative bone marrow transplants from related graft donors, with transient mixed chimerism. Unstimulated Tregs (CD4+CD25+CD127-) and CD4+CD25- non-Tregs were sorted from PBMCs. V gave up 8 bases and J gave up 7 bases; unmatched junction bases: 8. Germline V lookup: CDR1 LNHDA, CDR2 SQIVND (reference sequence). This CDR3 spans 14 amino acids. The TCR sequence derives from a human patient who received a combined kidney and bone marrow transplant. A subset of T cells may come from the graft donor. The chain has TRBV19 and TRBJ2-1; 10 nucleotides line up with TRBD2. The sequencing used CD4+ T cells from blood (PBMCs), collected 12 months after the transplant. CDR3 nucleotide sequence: TGTGCCAGTCGTTCTAGCGGGAGAAGGAATGAGCAGTTCTTC. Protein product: CASRSSGRRNEQFF.